This T cell receptor (beta chain) was sequenced during a study of T-cell reconstitution after alpha-beta-depleted transplantation in children. Findings of the study overall: Recipient T cells and thymic progenitors that survived gave rise to the high TCRbeta diversity observed at day 60 in some patients. T-cell counts and diversity at one year following transplant were attributed mainly to newly produced T cells.

Worth noting for this clonotype: Antigen specificity is unknown.

This CDR3 is 13 amino acids long. V shed 5 bases, J shed 3 bases, and the junction held 3 bases outside the gene matches. The germline CDR1 and CDR2 sequences are SGHVS and FQNEAQ. Unique molecular identifiers were used to barcode this TCRbeta library. TCRdb re-called the PCR reads with MiXCR, one entry per CDR3 protein. Found here are 450,000 to 700,000 distinct CDR3 sequences, over 25% of them singletons; the top ten hold less than 40%. Specimen: PBMCs, collected before TCRalphabeta/CD19-depleted stem cell transplant. The gene calls are TRBV7-8 and TRBJ1-2; 7 nucleotides align to TRBD1. This clonotype was sampled from a boy younger than two with Wiskott-Aldrich syndrome, due to receive a stem cell transplant. The CDR3 region has the DNA TGTGCCAGCAGCCAGACAGGGTACTATGGCTACACCTTC. Protein sequence: CASSQTGYYGYTF.